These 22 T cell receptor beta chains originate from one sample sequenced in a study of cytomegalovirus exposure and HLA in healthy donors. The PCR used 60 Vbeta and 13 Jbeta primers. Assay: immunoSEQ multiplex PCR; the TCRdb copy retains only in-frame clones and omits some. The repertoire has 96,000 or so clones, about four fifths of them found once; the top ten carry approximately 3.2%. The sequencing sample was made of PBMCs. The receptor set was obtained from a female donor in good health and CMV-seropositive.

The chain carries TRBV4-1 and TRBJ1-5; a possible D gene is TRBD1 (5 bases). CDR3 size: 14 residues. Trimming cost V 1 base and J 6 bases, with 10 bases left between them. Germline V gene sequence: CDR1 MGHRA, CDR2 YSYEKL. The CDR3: CASSQAGRVQPQHF. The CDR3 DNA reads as TGCGCCAGCAGCCAAGCTGGCAGGGTTCAGCCCCAGCATTTT.

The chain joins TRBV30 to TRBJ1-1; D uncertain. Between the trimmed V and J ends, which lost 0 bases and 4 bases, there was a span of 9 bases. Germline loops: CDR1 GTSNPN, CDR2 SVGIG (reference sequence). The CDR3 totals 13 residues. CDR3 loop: CAWSVQFSTEAFF. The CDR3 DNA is TGTGCCTGGAGTGTACAGTTTTCCACTGAAGCTTTCTTT. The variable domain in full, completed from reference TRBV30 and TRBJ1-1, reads SQTIHQWPATLVQPVGSPLSLECTVEGTSNPNLYWYRQAAGRGLQLLFYSVGIGQISSEVPQNLSASRPQDRQFILSSKKLLLSDSGFYLCAWSVQFSTEAFFGQGTRLTVV.

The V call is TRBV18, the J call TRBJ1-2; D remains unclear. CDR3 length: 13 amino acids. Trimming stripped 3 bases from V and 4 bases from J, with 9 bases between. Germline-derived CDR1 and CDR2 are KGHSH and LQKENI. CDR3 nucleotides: TGTGCCAGCTCACCCGGGGAGCTCTATGGCTACACCTTC. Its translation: CASSPGELYGYTF.

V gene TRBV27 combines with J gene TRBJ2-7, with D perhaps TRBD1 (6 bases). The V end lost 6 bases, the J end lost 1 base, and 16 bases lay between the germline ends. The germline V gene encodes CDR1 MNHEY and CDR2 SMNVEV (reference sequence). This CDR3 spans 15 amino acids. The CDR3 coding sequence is TGTGCCAGCAGGGGCCTCGGGACACCTTCCTACGAGCAGTACTTC. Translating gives CASRGLGTPSYEQYF.

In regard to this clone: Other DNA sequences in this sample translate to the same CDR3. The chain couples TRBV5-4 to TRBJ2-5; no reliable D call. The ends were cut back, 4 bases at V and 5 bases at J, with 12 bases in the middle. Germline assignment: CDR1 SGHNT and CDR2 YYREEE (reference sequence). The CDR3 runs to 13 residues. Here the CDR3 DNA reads TGTGCCAGCAGCCCCGACTTGATTGAGACCCAGTACTTC. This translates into CASSPDLIETQYF.

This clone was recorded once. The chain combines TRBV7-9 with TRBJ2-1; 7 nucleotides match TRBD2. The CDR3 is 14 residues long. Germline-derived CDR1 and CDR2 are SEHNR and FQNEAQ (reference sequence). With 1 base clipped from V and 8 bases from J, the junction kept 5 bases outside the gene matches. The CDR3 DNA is TGTGCCAGCAGCTTAGTTGGCGGGAGTGATGAGCAGTTCTTC. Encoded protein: CASSLVGGSDEQFF. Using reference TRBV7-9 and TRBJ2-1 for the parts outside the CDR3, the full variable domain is DTGVSQNPRHKITKRGQNVTFRCDPISEHNRLYWYRQTLGQGPEFLTYFQNEAQLEKSRLLSDRFSAERPKGSFSTLEIQRTEQGDSAMYLCASSLVGGSDEQFFGPGTRLTVL.

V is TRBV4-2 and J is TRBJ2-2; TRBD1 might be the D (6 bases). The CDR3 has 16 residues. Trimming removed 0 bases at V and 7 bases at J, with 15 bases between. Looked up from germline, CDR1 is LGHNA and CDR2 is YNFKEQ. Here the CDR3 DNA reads TGTGCCAGCAGCCAAGAAGTAGGGGGAGATGGCGGGGAGCTGTTTTTT. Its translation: CASSQEVGGDGGELFF.

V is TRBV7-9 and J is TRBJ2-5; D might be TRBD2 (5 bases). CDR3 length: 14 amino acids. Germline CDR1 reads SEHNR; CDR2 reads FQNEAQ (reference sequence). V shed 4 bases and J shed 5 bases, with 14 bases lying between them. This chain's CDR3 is CASSSSAVLETQYF. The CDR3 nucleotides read TGTGCCAGCAGCTCCTCAGCGGTCTTGGAGACCCAGTACTTC. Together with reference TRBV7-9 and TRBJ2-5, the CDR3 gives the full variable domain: DTGVSQNPRHKITKRGQNVTFRCDPISEHNRLYWYRQTLGQGPEFLTYFQNEAQLEKSRLLSDRFSAERPKGSFSTLEIQRTEQGDSAMYLCASSSSAVLETQYFGPGTRLLVL.

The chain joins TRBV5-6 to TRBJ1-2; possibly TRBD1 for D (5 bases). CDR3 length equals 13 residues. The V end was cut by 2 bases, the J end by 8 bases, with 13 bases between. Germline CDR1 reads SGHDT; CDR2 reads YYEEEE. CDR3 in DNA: TGTGCCAGCAGCTTATTGCCGGGGGGAGGCTACACCTTC. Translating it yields CASSLLPGGGYTF.

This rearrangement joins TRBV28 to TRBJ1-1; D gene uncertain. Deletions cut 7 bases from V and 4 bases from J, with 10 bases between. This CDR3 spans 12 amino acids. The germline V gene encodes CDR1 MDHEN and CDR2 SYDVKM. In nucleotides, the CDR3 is TGTGCCAGCACTCTCCGGGGCACTGAAGCTTTCTTT. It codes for CASTLRGTEAFF.

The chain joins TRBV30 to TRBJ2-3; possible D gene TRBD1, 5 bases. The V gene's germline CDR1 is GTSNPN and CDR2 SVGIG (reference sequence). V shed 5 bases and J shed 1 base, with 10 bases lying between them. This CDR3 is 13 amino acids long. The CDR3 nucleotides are TGTGCCTGGGGGGCTAGAGGCACAGATACGCAGTATTTT. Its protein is CAWGARGTDTQYF.

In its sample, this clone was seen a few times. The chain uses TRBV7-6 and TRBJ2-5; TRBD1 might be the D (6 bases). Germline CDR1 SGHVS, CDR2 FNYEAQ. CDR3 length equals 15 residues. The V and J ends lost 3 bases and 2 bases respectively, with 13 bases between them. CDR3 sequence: CASSLVWGPQETQYF. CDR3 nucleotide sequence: TGTGCCAGCAGCTTGGTTTGGGGGCCACAAGAGACCCAGTACTTC.

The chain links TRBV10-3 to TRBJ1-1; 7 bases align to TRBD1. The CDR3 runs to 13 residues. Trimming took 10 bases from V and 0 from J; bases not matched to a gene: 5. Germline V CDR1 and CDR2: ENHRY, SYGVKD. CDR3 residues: CATGTEMNTEAFF. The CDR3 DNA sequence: TGTGCCACCGGGACAGAAATGAACACTGAAGCTTTCTTT.

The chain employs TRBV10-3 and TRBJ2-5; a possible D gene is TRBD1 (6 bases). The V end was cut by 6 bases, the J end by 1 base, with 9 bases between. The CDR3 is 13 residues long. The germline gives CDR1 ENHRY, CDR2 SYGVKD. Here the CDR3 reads CAIRDSRQETQYF. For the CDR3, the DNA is TGTGCCATCAGGGACAGTCGCCAAGAGACCCAGTACTTC.

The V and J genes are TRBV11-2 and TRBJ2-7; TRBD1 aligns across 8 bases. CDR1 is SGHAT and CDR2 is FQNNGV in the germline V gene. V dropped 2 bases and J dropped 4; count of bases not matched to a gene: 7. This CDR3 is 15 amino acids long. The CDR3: CASSLRRDRGYEQYF. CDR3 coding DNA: TGTGCCAGCAGCTTAAGAAGAGACAGGGGATACGAGCAGTACTTC.

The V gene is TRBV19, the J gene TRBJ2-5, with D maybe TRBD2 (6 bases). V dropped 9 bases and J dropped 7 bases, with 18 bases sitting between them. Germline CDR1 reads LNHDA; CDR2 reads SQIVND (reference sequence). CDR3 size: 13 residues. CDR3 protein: CASTPMVGGTQYF. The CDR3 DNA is TGTGCCAGCACACCCATGGTGGGGGGGACCCAGTACTTC.

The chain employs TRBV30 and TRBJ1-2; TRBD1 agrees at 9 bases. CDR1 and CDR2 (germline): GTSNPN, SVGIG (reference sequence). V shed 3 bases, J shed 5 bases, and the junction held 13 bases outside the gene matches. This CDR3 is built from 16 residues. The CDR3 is CAWSPGQGRSGYGYTF. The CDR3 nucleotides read TGTGCCTGGAGCCCGGGACAGGGACGTTCGGGGTATGGCTACACCTTC.

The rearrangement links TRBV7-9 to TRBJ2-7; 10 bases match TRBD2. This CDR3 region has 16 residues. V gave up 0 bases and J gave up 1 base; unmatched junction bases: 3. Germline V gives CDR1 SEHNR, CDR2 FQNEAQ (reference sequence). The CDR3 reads CASSLATSGASYEQYF. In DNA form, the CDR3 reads TGTGCCAGCAGCTTAGCAACTAGCGGGGCTTCCTACGAGCAGTACTTC.

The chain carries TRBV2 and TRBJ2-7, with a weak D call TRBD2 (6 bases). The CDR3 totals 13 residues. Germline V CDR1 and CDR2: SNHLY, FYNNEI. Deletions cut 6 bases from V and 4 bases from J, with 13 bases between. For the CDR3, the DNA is TGTGCCAGCAGAAATTGGGGGAGGTACGAGCAGTACTTC. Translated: CASRNWGRYEQYF.

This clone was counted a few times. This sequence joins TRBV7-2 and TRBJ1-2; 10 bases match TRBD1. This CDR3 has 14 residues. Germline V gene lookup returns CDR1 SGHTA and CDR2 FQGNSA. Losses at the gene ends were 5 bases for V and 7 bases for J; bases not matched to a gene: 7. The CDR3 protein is CASSPAGTGVGYTF. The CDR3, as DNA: TGTGCCAGCAGCCCGGCCGGGACAGGGGTTGGCTACACCTTC.

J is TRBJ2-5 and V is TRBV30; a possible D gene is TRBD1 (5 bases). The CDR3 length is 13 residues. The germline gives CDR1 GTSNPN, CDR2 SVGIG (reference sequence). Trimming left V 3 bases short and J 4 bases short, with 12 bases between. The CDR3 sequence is CAWSRVPRETQYF. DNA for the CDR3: TGTGCCTGGAGCAGGGTCCCGCGAGAGACCCAGTACTTC. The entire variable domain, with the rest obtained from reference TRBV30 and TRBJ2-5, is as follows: SQTIHQWPATLVQPVGSPLSLECTVEGTSNPNLYWYRQAAGRGLQLLFYSVGIGQISSEVPQNLSASRPQDRQFILSSKKLLLSDSGFYLCAWSRVPRETQYFGPGTRLLVL.

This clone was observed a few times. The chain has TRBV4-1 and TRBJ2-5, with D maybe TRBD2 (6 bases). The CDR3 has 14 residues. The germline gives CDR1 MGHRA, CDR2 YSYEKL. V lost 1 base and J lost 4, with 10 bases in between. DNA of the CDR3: TGCGCCAGCAGCCAAGTGACTAGTCCAGAGACCCAGTACTTC. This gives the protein CASSQVTSPETQYF.